The entry below describes one TCR beta chain. What it binds is not known. The CDR3 contains 17 residues. Losses at the gene ends were 0 bases for V and 2 bases for J; bases not matched to a gene: 8. Looked up from germline, CDR1 is SGDLS and CDR2 is YYNGEE. Amplification used 60 Vbeta primers and 13 Jbeta primers. Clones were sequenced by immunoSEQ multiplex PCR, and TCRdb holds only the in-frame ones, with some missing. The data contain 85,000 to 100,000 clones, more than 75% of them seen just once; the ten biggest clones take up approximately 8.4%. This sample stems from a study of cytomegalovirus exposure and HLA in healthy donors. Study-wide background: Among the roughly 380 donors who were genotyped, approximately 83% fell in the genetic ancestry cluster that is associated with self-reported Caucasian donors.

Broader study findings: Highly shared sequence variants in one cluster were likely a sequencing artifact. In a later analysis, at a false discovery rate of 0.05, 15,000 to 20,000 TCR beta sequences were associated with HLA alleles.

The receptor comes from a human donor in good health. The sequencing input was PBMCs. J is TRBJ2-1 and V is TRBV9; 7 positions match TRBD2. The CDR3 region is CASSVATGGGPYNEQFF. The CDR3 DNA reads TGTGCCAGCAGCGTAGCTACGGGAGGAGGCCCCTACAATGAGCAGTTCTTC.